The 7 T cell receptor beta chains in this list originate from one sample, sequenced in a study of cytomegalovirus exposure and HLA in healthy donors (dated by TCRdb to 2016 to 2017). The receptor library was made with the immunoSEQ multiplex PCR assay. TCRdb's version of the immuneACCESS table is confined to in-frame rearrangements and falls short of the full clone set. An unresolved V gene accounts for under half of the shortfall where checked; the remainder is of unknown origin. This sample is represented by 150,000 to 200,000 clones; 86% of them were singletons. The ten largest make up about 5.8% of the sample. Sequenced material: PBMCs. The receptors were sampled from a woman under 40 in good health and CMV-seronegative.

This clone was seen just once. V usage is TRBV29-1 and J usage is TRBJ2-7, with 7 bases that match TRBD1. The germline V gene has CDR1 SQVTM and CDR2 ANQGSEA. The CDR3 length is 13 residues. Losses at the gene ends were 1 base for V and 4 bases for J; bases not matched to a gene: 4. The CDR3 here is CSVEARQGYEQYF. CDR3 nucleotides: TGCAGCGTTGAAGCCAGACAGGGTTACGAGCAGTACTTC.

CDR3 in amino acids: CASSPLWDPQSYEQYF. In nucleotides, the CDR3 is TGTGCCAGCAGCCCTCTCTGGGACCCTCAATCCTACGAGCAGTACTTC. The V and J genes are TRBV5-5 and TRBJ2-7; D may correspond to TRBD1 or TRBD2 (5 bases each). The germline V and J ends were trimmed by 4 bases and 1 base, with 18 bases remaining between them. The CDR3 length is 16 residues. CDR1 is SGHKS and CDR2 is YYEKEE in the germline V gene (reference sequence).

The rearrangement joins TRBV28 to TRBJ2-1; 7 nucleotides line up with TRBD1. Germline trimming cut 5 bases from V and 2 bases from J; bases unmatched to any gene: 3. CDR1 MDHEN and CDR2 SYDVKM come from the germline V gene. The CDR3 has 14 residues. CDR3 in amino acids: CASSRQGAYNEQFF. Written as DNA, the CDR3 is TGTGCCAGCAGTCGACAGGGTGCCTACAATGAGCAGTTCTTC.

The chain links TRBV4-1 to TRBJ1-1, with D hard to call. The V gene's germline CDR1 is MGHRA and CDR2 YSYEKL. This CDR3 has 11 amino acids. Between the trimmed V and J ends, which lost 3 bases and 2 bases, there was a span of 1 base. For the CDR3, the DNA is TGCGCCAGCAGCCATAACACTGAAGCTTTCTTT. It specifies CASSHNTEAFF.

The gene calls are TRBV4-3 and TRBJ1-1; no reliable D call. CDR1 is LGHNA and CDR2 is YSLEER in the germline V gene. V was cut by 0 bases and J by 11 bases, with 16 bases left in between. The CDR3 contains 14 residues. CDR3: CASSQELSSLGAFF. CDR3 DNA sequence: TGCGCCAGCAGCCAAGAACTGTCCAGTTTGGGTGCTTTCTTT.

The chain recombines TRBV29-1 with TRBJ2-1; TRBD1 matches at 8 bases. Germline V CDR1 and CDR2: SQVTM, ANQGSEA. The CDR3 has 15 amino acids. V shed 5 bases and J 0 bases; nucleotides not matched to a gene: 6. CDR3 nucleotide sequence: TGCAGCGTTTACCCCGGGACAGGCTCCTACAATGAGCAGTTCTTC. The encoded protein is CSVYPGTGSYNEQFF.

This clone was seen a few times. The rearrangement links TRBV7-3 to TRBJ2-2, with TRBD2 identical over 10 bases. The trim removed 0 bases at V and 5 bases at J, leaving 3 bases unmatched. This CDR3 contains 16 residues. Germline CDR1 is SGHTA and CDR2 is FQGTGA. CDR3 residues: CASSLTTSGITGELFF. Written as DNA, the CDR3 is TGTGCCAGCAGCTTAACTACTAGCGGGATTACCGGGGAGCTGTTTTTT.